One and the same sample provided the 6 T cell receptor beta chains below, sequenced in a study of cytomegalovirus exposure and HLA in healthy donors. Vbeta (60) and Jbeta (13) primers were used in the PCR. Assay used: immunoSEQ multiplex PCR; TCRdb lists only in-frame clones, some missing. The table shows roughly 180,000 clones, with approximately 80% occurring only once. Sequencing was performed on PBMCs. All receptors come from a man aged 18 to 29 in good health and CMV-seronegative.

This chain joins TRBV7-6 and TRBJ2-1, with TRBD2 identical over 12 bases. CDR1 and CDR2 from the germline V gene are SGHVS and FNYEAQ. The CDR3 is made up of 16 amino acids. The J segment lost 0 bases and the V segment lost 5 bases, leaving 2 bases of the junction unmatched. For the CDR3, the DNA is TGTGCCAGCAGCATGACTAGCGGGAGCTCCTACAATGAGCAGTTCTTC. Encoded protein: CASSMTSGSSYNEQFF.

This sequence joins TRBV6-1 and TRBJ1-3; 9 bases map to TRBD1. Germline V CDR1 and CDR2: MNHNS, SASEGT. The trim removed 4 bases at V and 3 bases at J, leaving 1 base unmatched. The CDR3 sequence is 14 residues long. CDR3 amino acids: CASSVGQGGNTIYF. The CDR3 region has the DNA TGTGCCAGCAGTGTGGGACAGGGTGGAAACACCATATATTTT.

The chain employs TRBV11-3 and TRBJ2-1; D is ambiguous. The germline V gene encodes CDR1 SGHNT and CDR2 YENEEA. This CDR3 has 12 residues. V lost 3 bases, J lost 6 bases, and 6 bases lay in between. DNA for the CDR3: TGTGCCAGCAGCTTCCTTTTCAATGAGCAGTTCTTC. This sequence encodes CASSFLFNEQFF.

V gene TRBV29-1 combines with J gene TRBJ2-3, with 10 bases that match TRBD2. CDR3 length equals 14 residues. Losses at the gene ends were 4 bases for V and 6 bases for J; bases not matched to a gene: 7. Germline CDR1 SQVTM, CDR2 ANQGSEA. The CDR3 here is CSVVAGGFEDTQYF. In DNA, the CDR3 is TGCAGCGTTGTAGCGGGGGGTTTCGAGGATACGCAGTATTTT.

In this sample, this clone turned up once. The chain's CDR3 is CASSPTSGSQETQYF. The CDR3 DNA sequence: TGTGCCAGCAGCCCAACTTCTGGTAGTCAAGAGACCCAGTACTTC. This chain links TRBV27 with TRBJ2-5; D remains ambiguous. This CDR3 spans 15 amino acids. Looked up from germline, CDR1 is MNHEY and CDR2 is SMNVEV (reference sequence). With 6 bases removed from V and 2 bases from J, the gap between germline ends came to 16 bases.

V gene TRBV5-4 combines with J gene TRBJ2-7; 8 nucleotides match TRBD1. Trimming removed 4 bases from V and 7 bases from J; junction bases left unmatched: 7. This CDR3 has 13 amino acids. From germline, CDR1 is SGHNT and CDR2 YYREEE (reference sequence). The CDR3 DNA reads TGTGCCAGCAGCGCCAAAACAGGGGGTGAGCAGTACTTC. Its translation is CASSAKTGGEQYF.